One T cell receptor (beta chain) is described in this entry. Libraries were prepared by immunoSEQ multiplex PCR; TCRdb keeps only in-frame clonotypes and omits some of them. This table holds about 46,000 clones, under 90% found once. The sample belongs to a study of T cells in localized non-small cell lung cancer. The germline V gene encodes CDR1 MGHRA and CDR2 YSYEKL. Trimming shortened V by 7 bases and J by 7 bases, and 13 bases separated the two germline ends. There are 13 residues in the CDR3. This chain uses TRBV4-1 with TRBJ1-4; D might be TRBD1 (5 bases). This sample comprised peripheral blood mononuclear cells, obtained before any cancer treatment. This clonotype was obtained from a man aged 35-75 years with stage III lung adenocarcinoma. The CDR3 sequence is CASTLQRGEKLFF. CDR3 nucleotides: TGCGCCAGCACGTTGCAGAGGGGTGAAAAACTGTTTTTT.